One and the same sample provided the 2 T cell receptor beta chains below, sequenced in a study of beta chain features in type 1 diabetes. The study reverse transcribed the entire isolated RNA, so it sequenced expressed TCRB transcripts. Produced via immunoSEQ multiplex PCR; TCRdb's table is partial and in-frame only. This table has under 250,000 clones, 11% to 15% appearing once. Source material: naive CD4+ T cells from blood. Source of these receptors: a woman aged 40 to 49 in good health.

This chain links TRBV2 with TRBJ1-1, with a possible D match to TRBD1 (6 bases). Trimming took off 6 bases at V and 0 bases at J, with 14 bases between the two ends. This CDR3 has 15 residues. Germline-derived CDR1 and CDR2 are SNHLY and FYNNEI. Written as DNA, the CDR3 is TGTGCCAGCAGGGAGACAAGGGGGATGAACACTGAAGCTTTCTTT. As protein: CASRETRGMNTEAFF.

The V call is TRBV27, the J call TRBJ1-1; D may be TRBD1 (5 bases). Germline-derived CDR1 and CDR2 are MNHEY and SMNVEV (reference sequence). Trimming pared 5 bases from V and 5 bases from J, leaving 18 bases between. CDR3 size: 15 residues. The chain's CDR3 is CASSTPRGGATEAFF. The CDR3 DNA sequence: TGTGCCAGCAGTACCCCCCGAGGAGGGGCGACTGAAGCTTTCTTT.